Below, one T cell receptor beta chain is given with its context. Germline loops: CDR1 LGHNA, CDR2 YNFKEQ. The CDR3 extends over 15 amino acids. The V end lost 3 bases, the J end lost 3 bases, and 11 bases lay between the germline ends. This specimen comes from a study of blood T cell repertoires in COVID-19. Clones were read by immunoSEQ multiplex PCR, and TCRdb kept only the in-frame ones, dropping some. The table lists about 78,000 clones, roughly 84% of them singletons. Material: peripheral blood. This TCR was sampled from a man in his forties or fifties with acute or convalescent COVID-19. The chain is built from TRBV4-2 and TRBJ1-4; possible D gene TRBD1, 5 bases. CDR3 loop: CASSQAGGANEKLFF. In nucleotides, the CDR3 is TGTGCCAGCAGCCAGGCGGGGGGTGCTAATGAAAAACTGTTTTTT.